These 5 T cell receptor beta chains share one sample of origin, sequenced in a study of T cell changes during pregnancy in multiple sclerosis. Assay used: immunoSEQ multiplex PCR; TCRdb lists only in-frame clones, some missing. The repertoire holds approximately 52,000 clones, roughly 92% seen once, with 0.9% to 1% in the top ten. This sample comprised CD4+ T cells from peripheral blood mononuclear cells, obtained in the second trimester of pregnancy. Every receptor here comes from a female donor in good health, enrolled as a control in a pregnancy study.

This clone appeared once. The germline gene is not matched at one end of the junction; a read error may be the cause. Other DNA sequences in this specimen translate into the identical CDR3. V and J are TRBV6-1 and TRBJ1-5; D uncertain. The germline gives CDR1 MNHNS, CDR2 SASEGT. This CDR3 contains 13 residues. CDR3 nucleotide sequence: TGTGCCAGCAGTGAAATGTGGAGAGAGCCTCAGCATTTT. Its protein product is CASSEMWREPQHF.

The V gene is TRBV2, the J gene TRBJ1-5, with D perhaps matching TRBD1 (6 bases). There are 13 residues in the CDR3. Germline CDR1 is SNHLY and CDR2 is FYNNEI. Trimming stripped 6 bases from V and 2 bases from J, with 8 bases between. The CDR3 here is CASRDSRNQPQHF. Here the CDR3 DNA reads TGTGCCAGCAGGGACAGCCGCAATCAGCCCCAGCATTTT.

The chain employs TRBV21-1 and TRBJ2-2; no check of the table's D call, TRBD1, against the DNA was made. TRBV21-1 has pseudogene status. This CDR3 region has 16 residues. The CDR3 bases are TGTGCCAGCAGCAAAGCTCCCGGACAGCAGGCCGGGGAGCTGTTTTTT. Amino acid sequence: CASSKAPGQQAGELFF.

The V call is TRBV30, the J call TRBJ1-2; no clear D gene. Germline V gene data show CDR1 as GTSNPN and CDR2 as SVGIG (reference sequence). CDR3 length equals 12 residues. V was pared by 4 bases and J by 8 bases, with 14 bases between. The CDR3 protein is CAWTGSYAGYTF. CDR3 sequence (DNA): TGTGCCTGGACGGGTTCCTACGCAGGCTACACCTTC.

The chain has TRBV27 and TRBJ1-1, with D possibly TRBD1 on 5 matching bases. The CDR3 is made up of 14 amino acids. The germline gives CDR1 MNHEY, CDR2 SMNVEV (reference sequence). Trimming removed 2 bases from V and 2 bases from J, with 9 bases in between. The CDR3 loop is CASSLGGGNTEAFF. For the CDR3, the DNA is TGTGCCAGCAGTTTAGGGGGAGGAAACACTGAAGCTTTCTTT.